Reported below is one T cell receptor (beta chain). The target antigen is unknown. This sample was taken from a study of blood T cells in healthy people across ages. Using a J-beta primer mix together with a sample-barcoded 5' primer, a second PCR was run for roughly 7 to 11 cycles. TCRdb re-called the 5' RACE reads through MiXCR, storing one row per CDR3 protein. This sample yields roughly 1.9 million distinct CDR3 sequences, of which roughly 43% are seen a single time; 23% belongs to the top ten. Isolated per sample were at least 7 million PBMCs. Study observations and caveats: Researchers report that TCR beta diversity correlated strongly with naive T cell percentage. Lack of knowledge of donor CMV status possibly confounded expanded clonotype changes.

The sample comprised blood. This clonotype was obtained from a human donor in good health.

The CDR3 bases are TGTGCCAGCAGCTTTACGGGGGGCGCAAGGGGAGAAAAACTGTTTTTT. This sequence encodes CASSFTGGARGEKLFF. This chain joins TRBV11-2 and TRBJ1-4, with a weak D call TRBD1 (6 bases). The germline gives CDR1 SGHAT, CDR2 FQNNGV. The ends were cut back, 3 bases at V and 8 bases at J, with 19 bases in the middle. CDR3 length: 16 residues. Combining the CDR3 with reference TRBV11-2 and TRBJ1-4 gives the whole variable domain EAGVAQSPRYKIIEKRQSVAFWCNPISGHATLYWYQQILGQGPKLLIQFQNNGVVDDSQLPKDRFSAERLKGVDSTLKIQPAKLEDSAVYLCASSFTGGARGEKLFFGSGTQLSVL.